This entry is about one T cell receptor (beta chain). Its antigen is still unknown. This sample is drawn from a study of blood T cells in healthy people across ages. The use of a sample-barcoded 5' primer and a J-beta primer mix characterized a second PCR of roughly 6 to 11 cycles. Tags on each cDNA molecule came from a template-switch adaptor with 12 random nucleotides. MiXCR, run by TCRdb on the 5' RACE reads, gives a single entry per CDR3 protein. Of roughly 1,800,000 distinct CDR3 sequences in the sample, about 50% were seen once. This CDR3 is 14 amino acids long. Germline values: CDR1 DFQATT, CDR2 SNEGSKA (reference sequence). Trimming at V came to 5 bases and at J to 1 base, leaving 8 bases not matched to a gene. Study-wide points: TCR beta diversity per million T cells fell roughly linearly with age.

V and J are TRBV20-1 and TRBJ2-7, with 7 bases aligning to TRBD2. The TCR was taken from a woman aged 40 to 49 in good health. The sequenced material came from blood. This CDR3 is CSARPGGRSYEQYF. As DNA, the CDR3 is TGCAGTGCTCGTCCGGGAGGCCGTTCCTACGAGCAGTACTTC.